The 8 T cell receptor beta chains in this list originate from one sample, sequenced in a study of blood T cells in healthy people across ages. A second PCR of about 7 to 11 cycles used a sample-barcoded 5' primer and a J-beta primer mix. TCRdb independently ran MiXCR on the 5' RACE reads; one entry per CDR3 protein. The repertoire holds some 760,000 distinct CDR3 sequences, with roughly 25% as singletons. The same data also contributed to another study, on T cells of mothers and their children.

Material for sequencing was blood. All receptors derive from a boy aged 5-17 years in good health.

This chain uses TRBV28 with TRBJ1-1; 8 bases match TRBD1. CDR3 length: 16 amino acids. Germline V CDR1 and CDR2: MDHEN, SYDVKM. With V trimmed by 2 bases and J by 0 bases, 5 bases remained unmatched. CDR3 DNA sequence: TGTGCCAGCAGTTTACCACAGGGGGGAATGAACACTGAAGCTTTCTTT. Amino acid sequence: CASSLPQGGMNTEAFF.

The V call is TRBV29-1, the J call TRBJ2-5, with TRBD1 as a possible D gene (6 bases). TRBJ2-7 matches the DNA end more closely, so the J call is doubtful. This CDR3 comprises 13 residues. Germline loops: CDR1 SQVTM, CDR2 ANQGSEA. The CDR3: CSVQGQGYGEQYF. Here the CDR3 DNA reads TGCAGCGTCCAAGGGCAGGGGTATGGCGAGCAGTACTTC.

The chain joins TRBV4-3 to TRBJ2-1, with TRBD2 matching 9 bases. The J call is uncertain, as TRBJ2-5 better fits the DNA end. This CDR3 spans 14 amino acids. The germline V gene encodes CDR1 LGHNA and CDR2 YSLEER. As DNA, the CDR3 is TGCGCCAGCAGCCAAGGACTAGCGGAAGAGACCCAGTACTTC. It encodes CASSQGLAEETQYF.

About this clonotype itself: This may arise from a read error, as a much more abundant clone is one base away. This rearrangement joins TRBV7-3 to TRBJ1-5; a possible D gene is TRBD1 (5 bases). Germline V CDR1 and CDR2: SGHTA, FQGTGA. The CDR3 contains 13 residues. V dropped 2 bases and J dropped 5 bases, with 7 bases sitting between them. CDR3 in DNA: TGTGCCAGCAGCTTAGACAGTGATCAGCCCCAGCATTTT. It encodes CASSLDSDQPQHF.

CDR3 amino acids: CASSLETGMYEQYF. Written as DNA, the CDR3 is TGCGCCAGCAGCTTGGAGACAGGGATGTACGAGCAGTACTTC. V and J are TRBV5-1 and TRBJ2-7; TRBD1 matches 7 bases. CDR3 length: 14 residues. Germline CDR1 is SGHRS and CDR2 is YFSETQ. V trimming: 0 bases; J trimming: 4 bases; junction bases outside the gene matches: 4.

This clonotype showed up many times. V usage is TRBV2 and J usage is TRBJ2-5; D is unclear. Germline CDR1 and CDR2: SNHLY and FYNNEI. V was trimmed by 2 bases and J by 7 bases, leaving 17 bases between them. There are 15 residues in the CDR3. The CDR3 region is CASSESRTAIPTQYF. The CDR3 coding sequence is TGTGCCAGCAGTGAAAGCAGGACCGCAATCCCGACCCAGTACTTC.

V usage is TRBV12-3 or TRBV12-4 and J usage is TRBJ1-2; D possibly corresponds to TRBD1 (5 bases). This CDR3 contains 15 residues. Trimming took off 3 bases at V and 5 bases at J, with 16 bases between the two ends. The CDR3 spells CASSFPGTGIYGYTF. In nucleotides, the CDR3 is TGTGCCAGCAGTTTCCCCGGGACTGGTATTTATGGCTACACCTTC.

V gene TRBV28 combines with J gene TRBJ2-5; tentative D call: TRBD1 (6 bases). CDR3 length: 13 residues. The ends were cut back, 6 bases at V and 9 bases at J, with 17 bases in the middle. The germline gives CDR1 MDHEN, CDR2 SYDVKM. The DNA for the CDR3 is TGTGCCAGCAGCTCGGTATCACCAGGGGCCCAGTACTTC. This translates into CASSSVSPGAQYF.